This entry lists 30 T cell receptor beta chains sequenced from one sample in a study of blood T cell repertoires in COVID-19 (dated by TCRdb to the early 2020s). The method was the immunoSEQ multiplex PCR assay. TCRdb took over this immuneACCESS table, retaining in-frame rearrangements with V and J assigned. Such tables are incomplete; in checked studies, under half of the missing clones stem from an unresolved V gene, and the remainder is unexplained. The sample has around 310,000 clones on record, 88% of them singletons. Around 4% of the sample lies in the top ten. Input material: peripheral blood. The receptors originated from a woman between 45 and 60 years old with active or convalescent COVID-19.

The CDR3 sequence is CASSSTGGSLFF. The DNA for the CDR3 is TGTGCCAGTAGTAGTACAGGGGGCTCCCTTTTCTTC. The chain joins TRBV19 to TRBJ2-1; 9 nucleotides agree with TRBD1. The CDR3 is 12 amino acids. V shed 4 bases and J 16 bases; nucleotides not matched to a gene: 8. Germline V gene sequence: CDR1 LNHDA, CDR2 SQIVND (reference sequence).

A few counts support this clone. This same CDR3 is encoded by further DNA sequences in the sample. The chain has TRBV9 and TRBJ1-3; TRBD1 agrees at 10 bases. Germline V gene data show CDR1 as SGDLS and CDR2 as YYNGEE. Germline trimming cut 2 bases from V and 2 bases from J; bases unmatched to any gene: 1. The length of the CDR3 is 15 residues. CDR3 protein: CASSVGTGAGNTIYF. Written as DNA, the CDR3 is TGTGCCAGCAGCGTCGGGACAGGGGCTGGAAACACCATATATTTT.

This rearrangement joins TRBV6-5 to TRBJ2-1; TRBD1 agrees at 9 bases. Per germline, CDR1 MNHEY and CDR2 SVGAGI. The CDR3 is made up of 16 amino acids. V lost 0 bases, J lost 5 bases, and 5 bases stayed unmatched. The CDR3 reads CASSYSAGTGNNEQFF. The CDR3 DNA is TGTGCCAGCAGTTACTCCGCCGGGACAGGGAACAATGAGCAGTTCTTC.

The J gene is TRBJ2-3, the V gene TRBV4-3; 9 nucleotides align to TRBD1. This CDR3 region has 17 residues. Germline V gene lookup returns CDR1 LGHNA and CDR2 YSLEER. V shed 1 base, J shed 2 bases, and the junction held 7 bases outside the gene matches. CDR3 in DNA: TGCGCCAGCAGCCAAGGGTTGGTACAGGGGGCCACAGATACGCAGTATTTT. This sequence encodes CASSQGLVQGATDTQYF.

The chain is built from TRBV6-1 and TRBJ1-2; TRBD1 might be the D (5 bases). Trimming took off 1 base at V and 1 base at J, with 10 bases between the two ends. The CDR3 extends over 15 amino acids. The germline V gene encodes CDR1 MNHNS and CDR2 SASEGT. The DNA of the CDR3 is TGTGCCAGCAGTGAAGGGGGGACTCTTAACTATGGCTACACCTTC. It yields the protein CASSEGGTLNYGYTF.

This sequence joins TRBV7-2 and TRBJ1-4; TRBD1 matches at 8 bases. The CDR3 covers 14 residues. V dropped 6 bases and J dropped 7; count of bases not matched to a gene: 7. Looked up from germline, CDR1 is SGHTA and CDR2 is FQGNSA. CDR3 bases: TGTGCCAGCAGGCTAAGGACAGGGAGTGAAAAACTGTTTTTT. Translating gives CASRLRTGSEKLFF.

The rearrangement links TRBV6-5 to TRBJ2-7, with a tentative D call TRBD2 (6 bases). The CDR3 is made up of 13 amino acids. Per germline, CDR1 MNHEY and CDR2 SVGAGI. The germline V and J ends were trimmed by 7 bases and 6 bases, with 16 bases remaining between them. As DNA, the CDR3 is TGTGCCAGCACCCAACAAAGGGGAGGCGAGCAGTACTTC. The encoded protein is CASTQQRGGEQYF.

Points on this clone: An end of the junction does not agree with germline; a read error may underlie this. This chain joins TRBV4-3 and TRBJ2-3, with D maybe TRBD2 (6 bases). Germline assignment: CDR1 LGHNA and CDR2 YSLEER. The CDR3 length is 15 residues. The CDR3 spells CASSQATTSTDTQYF. In DNA form, the CDR3 reads TGCGCCAGCAGCCAAGCTACCACTAGCACCGATACGCAGTATTTT.

The table lists this clone with a few counts. The V call is TRBV6-6, the J call TRBJ2-2; TRBD2 is a possible D gene (5 bases). Germline assignment: CDR1 MNHNY and CDR2 SVGAGI (reference sequence). Trimming cost V 0 bases and J 4 bases, with 12 bases left between them. This CDR3 region has 16 residues. The CDR3 loop is CASSYSYKGSTGELFF. CDR3 nucleotides: TGTGCCAGCAGTTACTCGTATAAAGGGAGCACCGGGGAGCTGTTTTTT.

The chain carries TRBV6-5 and TRBJ1-1; D is undetermined. Germline V gene sequence: CDR1 MNHEY, CDR2 SVGAGI. This CDR3 region has 13 residues. V was shortened by 1 base and J by 9 bases, with 12 bases between the two germline ends. The CDR3 DNA sequence: TGTGCCAGCAGTTACTTAGCTGTTCCCCAAGCTTTCTTT. Translating it yields CASSYLAVPQAFF.

The V call is TRBV18, the J call TRBJ1-2; the D is unclear. The CDR3 consists of 14 residues. From germline, CDR1 is KGHSH and CDR2 LQKENI. V dropped 3 bases and J dropped 2 bases, with 10 bases sitting between them. The CDR3 nucleotides read TGTGCCAGCTCACCTCTCGGCGGGAACTATGGCTACACCTTC. This gives the protein CASSPLGGNYGYTF. Filled out from reference TRBV18 and TRBJ1-2, the complete variable domain reads NAGVMQNPRHLVRRRGQEARLRCSPMKGHSHVYWYRQLPEEGLKFMVYLQKENIIDESGMPKERFSAEFPKEGPSILRIQQVVRGDSAAYFCASSPLGGNYGYTFGSGTRLTVV.

The chain is built from TRBV7-2 and TRBJ1-5, with a possible D match to TRBD1 (6 bases). This CDR3 spans 15 amino acids. V gave up 5 bases and J gave up 2 bases, with 13 bases separating them. The germline CDR1 and CDR2 sequences are SGHTA and FQGNSA. The CDR3 bases are TGTGCCAGCAGCACACAGGGAATGGGCAATCAGCCCCAGCATTTT. It is translated as CASSTQGMGNQPQHF.

This clone has just one count. The chain carries TRBV6-2 or TRBV6-3 and TRBJ2-3, with 7 positions matching TRBD2. The CDR3 contains 18 residues. The ends lost 0 bases at V and 3 bases at J; junction bases unmatched: 12. CDR1 is MNHEY, CDR2 SVGEGT, per germline. For the CDR3, the DNA is TGTGCCAGCAGTTACTCCGGACTAGACATAAGGTGGACAGATACGCAGTATTTT. Encoded protein: CASSYSGLDIRWTDTQYF.

The chain uses TRBV2 and TRBJ1-5; TRBD1 aligns across 7 bases. Germline V gives CDR1 SNHLY, CDR2 FYNNEI. The CDR3 spans 15 residues. The V gene end was trimmed by 4 bases and the J gene end by 0 bases; junction bases not matched to a gene: 3. CDR3 residues: CASSADRVSNQPQHF. For the CDR3, the DNA is TGTGCCAGCAGTGCAGACAGGGTTAGCAATCAGCCCCAGCATTTT.

The table lists this clone with a count of one. The chain has TRBV7-6 and TRBJ1-5; the D is unclear. The CDR3 length is 15 residues. The V gene lost 1 base and the J gene lost 5 bases, with 12 bases spanning the gap. Germline V CDR1 and CDR2: SGHVS, FNYEAQ. CDR3 nucleotides: TGTGCCAGCAGCTTAGGGCGGGAGCGGCATCAGCCCCAGCATTTT. Residues: CASSLGRERHQPQHF.

The rearrangement links TRBV27 to TRBJ2-1; 7 nucleotides align to TRBD1. The CDR3 totals 14 residues. Looked up from germline, CDR1 is MNHEY and CDR2 is SMNVEV (reference sequence). The J segment lost 7 bases and the V segment lost 3 bases, leaving 6 bases of the junction unmatched. CDR3 residues: CASSLDRIKNEQFF. CDR3 sequence (DNA): TGTGCCAGCAGTTTGGACAGGATAAAAAATGAGCAGTTCTTC.

The chain employs TRBV27 and TRBJ1-6; 10 bases are shared with TRBD1. Germline lookup yields CDR1 MNHEY and CDR2 SMNVEV (reference sequence). CDR3 length equals 16 residues. The J segment lost 3 bases and the V segment lost 6 bases, leaving 5 bases of the junction unmatched. The CDR3, as DNA: TGTGCCAGCAGCTTTGGGGACAGGGGCTATAATTCACCCCTCCACTTT. This encodes CASSFGDRGYNSPLHF.

The chain recombines TRBV19 with TRBJ1-6; 7 bases line up with TRBD1. Germline CDR1 is LNHDA and CDR2 is SQIVND (reference sequence). Germline trimming cut 1 base from V and 5 bases from J; bases unmatched to any gene: 5. This CDR3 has 16 amino acids. The CDR3 DNA is TGTGCCAGTAGTATAGTCGGGACAGTGGATAATTCACCCCTCCACTTT. This gives the protein CASSIVGTVDNSPLHF. The full variable domain, its missing parts supplied by reference TRBV19 and TRBJ1-6, is DGGITQSPKYLFRKEGQNVTLSCEQNLNHDAMYWYRQDPGQGLRLIYYSQIVNDFQKGDIAEGYSVSREKKESFPLTVTSAQKNPTAFYLCASSIVGTVDNSPLHFGNGTRLTVT.

Note on this clone: The same CDR3 also results from other DNA sequences found in this sample. The V call is TRBV2, the J call TRBJ2-5, with unresolved D. From germline, CDR1 is SNHLY and CDR2 FYNNEI. This CDR3 is built from 11 residues. V lost 7 bases to trimming and J lost 2 bases, with 5 bases between them. CDR3 DNA sequence: TGTGCCAGCACCGTTCAAGAGACCCAGTACTTC. Its translation is CASTVQETQYF.

The V call is TRBV6-2 or TRBV6-3, the J call TRBJ2-7; 11 bases line up with TRBD1. V lost 4 bases and J lost 2; bases outside the gene matches: 4. The V gene's germline CDR1 is MNHEY and CDR2 SVGEGT. CDR3 length: 15 residues. The CDR3 DNA is TGTGCCAGCAGTTGGGACAGGGGGAACACCTACGAGCAGTACTTC. This sequence encodes CASSWDRGNTYEQYF.

The chain's CDR3 is CASSPRDSYNYGYTF. CDR3 DNA sequence: TGTGCCAGCTCACCTCGAGACAGCTATAACTATGGCTACACCTTC. J is TRBJ1-2 and V is TRBV18, with D maybe TRBD1 (5 bases). The CDR3 totals 15 residues. V lost 3 bases and J 1 base, leaving 12 bases between the germline ends. The germline CDR1 and CDR2 sequences are KGHSH and LQKENI.

Only one count was recorded for this clone. The CDR3 spells CASSLVASGRGSYNEQFF. For the CDR3, the DNA is TGCGCCAGCAGCTTGGTTGCTAGCGGGAGAGGCTCCTACAATGAGCAGTTCTTC. This chain joins TRBV5-1 and TRBJ2-1; 10 nucleotides align to TRBD2. J was trimmed by 0 bases and V by 0 bases; bases with no gene match: 6. CDR1 is SGHRS and CDR2 is YFSETQ in the germline V gene. The CDR3 length is 18 residues.

This clone was detected a few times. The chain has TRBV3-1 (or the pseudogene TRBV3-2) and TRBJ2-1; the match to TRBD2 covers 8 bases. The trim removed 3 bases at V and 3 bases at J, leaving 4 bases unmatched. The CDR3 has 15 amino acids. From germline, CDR1 is LGHDT and CDR2 YNNKEL (reference sequence). CDR3 DNA: TGTGCCAGCAGCCACAAACGGGAGGGCTACAATGAGCAGTTCTTC. This gives the protein CASSHKREGYNEQFF.

The chain has TRBV19 and TRBJ1-5; TRBD1 aligns across 8 bases. V shed 6 bases and J 0 bases; nucleotides not matched to a gene: 13. CDR1 and CDR2 (germline): LNHDA, SQIVND (reference sequence). The CDR3 is 18 residues long. CDR3 loop: CASRHSGTGVYSNQPQHF. The DNA of the CDR3 is TGTGCCAGTAGGCATTCCGGGACAGGAGTATATAGCAATCAGCCCCAGCATTTT.

The chain carries TRBV9 and TRBJ1-2, with D unclear. The CDR3 sequence is 16 residues long. The germline V gene has CDR1 SGDLS and CDR2 YYNGEE. V lost 0 bases and J lost 3, with 15 bases in between. CDR3 sequence reads: CASSVGETEDYYGYTF. In DNA form, the CDR3 reads TGTGCCAGCAGCGTAGGGGAGACGGAGGACTACTATGGCTACACCTTC.

The chain joins TRBV9 to TRBJ1-1, with 8 bases fitting TRBD1. CDR1 is SGDLS and CDR2 is YYNGEE in the germline V gene. The trim removed 5 bases at V and 1 base at J, leaving 7 bases unmatched. This CDR3 comprises 15 residues. In nucleotides, the CDR3 is TGTGCCAGCAGAGCTACAGGGGGACCGAACACTGAAGCTTTCTTT. This codes for CASRATGGPNTEAFF.

Concerning this clone itself: Distinct nucleotide sequences in the sample also encode this CDR3. The chain has TRBV20-1 and TRBJ1-1; no reliable D call. CDR3 length: 11 amino acids. V gave up 4 bases and J gave up 0 bases, with 3 bases separating them. Germline V lookup: CDR1 DFQATT, CDR2 SNEGSKA (reference sequence). The CDR3 region has the DNA TGCAGTGCTACTGTGAACACTGAAGCTTTCTTT. Amino acids: CSATVNTEAFF.

The rearrangement uses TRBV27 and TRBJ1-1; TRBD1 matches at 7 bases. The germline V gene encodes CDR1 MNHEY and CDR2 SMNVEV (reference sequence). This CDR3 is built from 16 residues. The V gene end was trimmed by 4 bases and the J gene end by 6 bases; junction bases not matched to a gene: 14. CDR3 nucleotide sequence: TGTGCCAGCAGTTCCGGGACAGCCTTCACAGGGGCTGAAGCTTTCTTT. Protein: CASSSGTAFTGAEAFF.

The rearrangement links TRBV19 to TRBJ2-6, with a weak D call TRBD1 (5 bases). Trimming removed 6 bases from V and 5 bases from J, with 11 bases in between. Germline CDR1 LNHDA, CDR2 SQIVND (reference sequence). The CDR3 is 14 amino acids. The CDR3 here is CASSISDRANVLTF. The CDR3 DNA is TGTGCCAGTAGCATTTCGGACAGGGCCAACGTCCTGACTTTC.

The chain has TRBV30 and TRBJ1-2; 8 positions match TRBD1. Germline V gene lookup returns CDR1 GTSNPN and CDR2 SVGIG (reference sequence). V lost 1 base, J lost 5 bases, and 6 bases stayed unmatched. This CDR3 comprises 14 residues. The CDR3, as DNA: TGTGCCTGGAGTGCCTCACAGGGGGAGTATGGCTACACCTTC. Residues: CAWSASQGEYGYTF. Combining the CDR3 with reference TRBV30 and TRBJ1-2 gives the whole variable domain SQTIHQWPATLVQPVGSPLSLECTVEGTSNPNLYWYRQAAGRGLQLLFYSVGIGQISSEVPQNLSASRPQDRQFILSSKKLLLSDSGFYLCAWSASQGEYGYTFGSGTRLTVV.